These 19 T cell receptor beta chains share one sample of origin, sequenced in a study of cytomegalovirus exposure and HLA in healthy donors. A multiplex PCR was run with 60 Vbeta primers and 13 Jbeta primers. Here immunoSEQ multiplex PCR was the method, and the copy in TCRdb shows in-frame clones only, minus some. Of over 150,000 clones listed, under 85% are singletons. The sequenced sample was PBMCs. The source of these receptors is a male donor in good health and CMV-seronegative.

V and J are TRBV7-2 and TRBJ2-3, with D unclear. This CDR3 comprises 17 residues. Trimming took 4 bases from V and 2 from J, leaving 19 bases between them. Germline V gene lookup returns CDR1 SGHTA and CDR2 FQGNSA. The CDR3: CASSSRGLQVLTDTQYF. CDR3 DNA sequence: TGTGCCAGCAGCTCGCGCGGCCTTCAAGTTCTCACAGATACGCAGTATTTT.

Many counts were recorded for this clone. This sequence joins TRBV6-6 and TRBJ1-5; D is possibly TRBD1 (5 bases). From germline, CDR1 is MNHNY and CDR2 SVGAGI (reference sequence). Trimming took 3 bases from V and 7 from J, leaving 13 bases between them. The CDR3 is 14 amino acids. The CDR3: CASSYKDIPQPQHF. The DNA for the CDR3 is TGTGCCAGCAGTTATAAGGACATCCCCCAGCCCCAGCATTTT.

This clone was detected once. The genes are TRBV6-1 and TRBJ1-5; 9 bases line up with TRBD1. Unmatched junction bases numbered 4, after V lost 8 bases and J lost 5 bases. Per germline, CDR1 MNHNS and CDR2 SASEGT. The CDR3 is made up of 13 amino acids. CDR3 DNA sequence: TGTGCCAGCGTGGGGACAGGGTATCAGCCCCAGCATTTT. Protein: CASVGTGYQPQHF.

V and J are TRBV30 and TRBJ1-5; D not resolved. V dropped 1 base and J dropped 2 bases, with 6 bases sitting between them. Germline V gives CDR1 GTSNPN, CDR2 SVGIG (reference sequence). This CDR3 is 13 amino acids long. The CDR3 loop is CAWSDTGNQPQHF. The CDR3 coding sequence is TGTGCCTGGAGTGACACAGGCAATCAGCCCCAGCATTTT.

This clone showed up just a few times. The J gene is TRBJ1-3, the V gene TRBV15; D gene uncertain. CDR1 and CDR2 from the germline V gene are LNHNV and YYDKDF (reference sequence). The V and J ends lost 5 bases and 4 bases respectively, with 3 bases between them. This CDR3 spans 11 amino acids. The CDR3 sequence is CATSQGNTIYF. CDR3 in DNA: TGTGCCACCAGCCAGGGAAACACCATATATTTT.

The chain employs TRBV28 and TRBJ2-3, with TRBD1 matching 7 bases. V lost 6 bases, J lost 1 base, and 7 bases stayed unmatched. The CDR3 sequence is 15 residues long. Germline loops: CDR1 MDHEN, CDR2 SYDVKM. CDR3 sequence (DNA): TGTGCCAGCAGCACCTCCGGACAGGGCACAGATACGCAGTATTTT. It yields the protein CASSTSGQGTDTQYF.

This clone was found a few times. The rearrangement joins TRBV29-1 to TRBJ1-5; TRBD1 is a possible D gene (5 bases). CDR3 length: 13 residues. V lost 4 bases and J lost 6, with 13 bases in between. CDR1 and CDR2 from the germline V gene are SQVTM and ANQGSEA. CDR3 coding DNA: TGCAGCGTTGTGGCGGGGGATCTTCAGCCCCAGCATTTT. Translation: CSVVAGDLQPQHF.

The chain combines TRBV5-1 with TRBJ1-2; 8 bases line up with TRBD1. Per the germline V gene, CDR1 is SGHRS and CDR2 is YFSETQ. J was trimmed by 7 bases and V by 4 bases; bases with no gene match: 6. This CDR3 region has 13 residues. The chain's CDR3 is CASSPPDRVGYTF. CDR3 sequence (DNA): TGCGCCAGCAGCCCCCCGGACAGGGTTGGCTACACCTTC.

CDR3 residues: CASSVAVSYNEQFF. For the CDR3, the DNA is TGTGCCAGCAGCGTAGCGGTATCCTACAATGAGCAGTTCTTC. V usage is TRBV6-4 and J usage is TRBJ2-1; D is perhaps TRBD2 (6 bases). Germline V lookup: CDR1 MRHNA, CDR2 SNTAGT. The CDR3 spans 14 residues. Trimming took off 6 bases at V and 1 base at J, with 10 bases between the two ends.

This clone came up once. The chain uses TRBV2 and TRBJ1-2; 7 bases map to TRBD1. Germline CDR1 reads SNHLY; CDR2 reads FYNNEI. The trim removed 6 bases at V and 5 bases at J, leaving 12 bases unmatched. There are 15 residues in the CDR3. The CDR3 DNA follows: TGTGCCAGCAGGACCGGGACAGTCAGGGGGTATGGCTACACCTTC. It encodes CASRTGTVRGYGYTF.

The chain couples TRBV29-1 to TRBJ2-7; TRBD2 is a possible D gene (5 bases). Germline V gene sequence: CDR1 SQVTM, CDR2 ANQGSEA. The ends were cut back, 3 bases at V and 3 bases at J, with 21 bases in the middle. CDR3 size: 16 residues. This CDR3 reads CSVDIRRASRNYEQYF. The CDR3 DNA reads TGCAGCGTTGATATTCGTAGGGCTAGCCGAAACTACGAGCAGTACTTC.

The rearrangement uses TRBV12-2 and TRBJ1-3. TRBV12-2 is labeled a pseudogene. The CDR3 consists of 14 residues. The CDR3 nucleotides read TGTGCAAGTCGCTTTGTTAGAGATGGAAACACCATATATTTT. It translates to CASRFVRDGNTIYF.

The gene calls are TRBV9 and TRBJ2-3; no reliable D call. Germline loops: CDR1 SGDLS, CDR2 YYNGEE. Trimming pared 1 base from V and 2 bases from J, leaving 5 bases between. This CDR3 spans 13 amino acids. CDR3 nucleotide sequence: TGTGCCAGCAGCGTACCCAACACAGATACGCAGTATTTT. Its translation is CASSVPNTDTQYF. The full variable domain, with the rest looked up from reference TRBV9 and TRBJ2-3, is DSGVTQTPKHLITATGQRVTLRCSPRSGDLSVYWYQQSLDQGLQFLIQYYNGEERAKGNILERFSAQQFPDLHSELNLSSLELGDSALYFCASSVPNTDTQYFGPGTRLTVL.

The genes are TRBV6-5 and TRBJ2-7; 12 bases agree with TRBD2. J lost 3 bases, V lost 6 bases, and 6 bases had no gene match. The CDR3 spans 15 residues. CDR1 and CDR2 from the germline V gene are MNHEY and SVGAGI. The CDR3 coding sequence is TGTGCCAGCAGCCCCTTGACTAGCGGGGGCTACGAGCAGTACTTC. This sequence encodes CASSPLTSGGYEQYF.

The chain has TRBV6-6 and TRBJ2-7; 10 bases match TRBD2. V gave up 0 bases and J gave up 4 bases; unmatched junction bases: 3. CDR3 length: 15 residues. The germline V gene encodes CDR1 MNHNY and CDR2 SVGAGI (reference sequence). CDR3 nucleotide sequence: TGTGCCAGCAGTTACTCTCTAGCGGGAGTGTACGAGCAGTACTTC. This codes for CASSYSLAGVYEQYF.

A remark on this clone: Other DNA sequences of this sample code for an identical CDR3. The rearrangement joins TRBV11-2 to TRBJ2-5; D unclear. From germline, CDR1 is SGHAT and CDR2 FQNNGV. This CDR3 contains 13 residues. V was shortened by 6 bases and J by 0 bases, with 8 bases between the two germline ends. In DNA form, the CDR3 reads TGTGCCAGCAGTTTCACGGACCAAGAGACCCAGTACTTC. Its protein is CASSFTDQETQYF.

The chain uses TRBV4-1 and TRBJ2-5; possible D gene TRBD2, 5 bases. The germline V gene has CDR1 MGHRA and CDR2 YSYEKL. The CDR3 spans 15 residues. Trimming removed 0 bases from V and 2 bases from J, with 10 bases in between. CDR3: CASSQDGEHQETQYF. CDR3 coding DNA: TGCGCCAGCAGCCAAGATGGGGAGCATCAAGAGACCCAGTACTTC.

This clone appeared a few times. The chain recombines TRBV6-6 with TRBJ1-2, with TRBD1 identical over 10 bases. J was trimmed by 6 bases and V by 10 bases; bases with no gene match: 11. The CDR3 runs to 14 residues. Germline values: CDR1 MNHNY, CDR2 SVGAGI (reference sequence). The chain's CDR3 is CAITIADRGHGYTF. For the CDR3, the DNA is TGTGCCATCACTATTGCTGACAGGGGGCATGGCTACACCTTC.

V usage is TRBV7-3 and J usage is TRBJ2-1; D gene uncertain. The V and J ends lost 1 base and 4 bases respectively, with 11 bases between them. CDR3 size: 15 residues. The germline gives CDR1 SGHTA, CDR2 FQGTGA. CDR3 DNA sequence: TGTGCCAGCAGCTTAATAGATGCCCGATACAATGAGCAGTTCTTC. Its protein product is CASSLIDARYNEQFF. Based on the CDR3 plus reference TRBV7-3 and TRBJ2-1, the full variable domain is GAGVSQTPSNKVTEKGKYVELRCDPISGHTALYWYRQSLGQGPEFLIYFQGTGAADDSGLPNDRFFAVRPEGSVSTLKIQRTERGDSAVYLCASSLIDARYNEQFFGPGTRLTVL.